This paragraph reports one T cell receptor (beta chain). The sample comes from a study of blood T cell repertoires in COVID-19. At the level of the study: PBMCs, B-cell-depleted T cells, or T cells were the source of the cDNA or gDNA that made up the material.

In the study's own analysis: Amplifying reference gene primers gave estimates of nucleated cell counts. Generated by immunoSEQ multiplex PCR, the TCRdb table keeps only in-frame clones and is missing some. Clone size and the V and J calls come from that table; the DNA yielded D and trimming. Of about 140,000 clones listed, approximately 85% are singletons. The clonotype was recovered from a man between 45 and 60 years old with acute or convalescent COVID-19. Sequencing input: peripheral blood.

CDR3 sequence reads: CASENPGQGKGYTF. CDR3 in DNA: TGTGCCAGTGAAAATCCGGGACAGGGAAAGGGCTACACCTTC. The rearrangement joins TRBV19 to TRBJ1-2, with 9 nucleotides matching TRBD1. J gave up 8 bases and V 8 bases, and 12 bases lay outside the gene matches. This CDR3 has 14 amino acids. Per germline, CDR1 LNHDA and CDR2 SQIVND (reference sequence).